Included here is one T cell receptor (beta chain) sequence, with context. The antigen is unknown. The entry originates in a study of shared clonotypes between healthy human individuals. Points from the study as a whole: Clonotypes that were shared across a few donors made up roughly 5.2% of naive CD4 clonotypes. In general, naive subsets displayed greater estimated richness than memory subsets did.

The CDR3 has 14 amino acids. Per the germline V gene, CDR1 is GTSNPN and CDR2 is SVGIG (reference sequence). With 2 bases removed from V and 0 bases from J, the gap between germline ends came to 8 bases. Sequencing was performed with immunoSEQ multiplex PCR; in TCRdb, only in-frame clones are kept and a portion is missing. The sample has 2 million to 3 million clones, roughly 93% seen once. V usage is TRBV30 and J usage is TRBJ2-1; perhaps TRBD2 as D (5 bases). This receptor was taken from a man younger than 35 in good health. Some clones in this sample may be carry-over from other donors' samples. The sample taken for sequencing was naive CD4+ T cells from PBMCs. Subset: CD45RA+ positively selected. The CDR3 region is CAWSSGISYNEQFF. For the CDR3, the DNA is TGTGCCTGGAGTAGCGGAATCTCCTACAATGAGCAGTTCTTC.